This entry is about one TCR beta chain. Its antigen is unidentified. Other nucleotide sequences in the sample specify the same CDR3. Some clones are missing from TCRdb's copy, which holds only in-frame ones; the method was immunoSEQ multiplex PCR. The repertoire holds under 600,000 clones, about nine tenths seen once, with about 1.7% in the top ten. The data belong to a study of Ad26.COV2.S vaccination and SARS-CoV-2 variants. Whole-study context: The donor participated in the COV1001 trial, in its Ad26.COV2.S arm. Ad26.COV2.S was injected intramuscularly once or twice, 56 days apart. Study-level results: The study found similar non-spike TCR breadth in vaccine and placebo recipients.

Treatment in this sample: 19 received Ad26.COV2.S at low or high dose, single or two shots; 5 received placebo; per-sample allocation not given. Each sample was drawn 63 days after the first injection (of vaccine or placebo). In the vaccine, an Ad26 vector expressed the SARS-CoV-2 spike of the Wuhan strain. The germline V and J ends were trimmed by 3 bases and 0 bases, with 6 bases remaining between them. Germline V gene lookup returns CDR1 KGHSH and CDR2 LQKENI. The CDR3 sequence is 13 residues long. The rearrangement joins TRBV18 to TRBJ2-7; possible D gene TRBD1, 5 bases. The material sequenced was peripheral blood, taken in a trial of Ad26.COV2.S vaccine versus placebo. The sequence was obtained from a person between 18 and 65 years old who received the Ad26.COV2.S COVID-19 vaccine or a placebo. CDR3 nucleotides: TGTGCCAGCTCACCCCAGGGCTCCTACGAGCAGTACTTC. Amino acids: CASSPQGSYEQYF.